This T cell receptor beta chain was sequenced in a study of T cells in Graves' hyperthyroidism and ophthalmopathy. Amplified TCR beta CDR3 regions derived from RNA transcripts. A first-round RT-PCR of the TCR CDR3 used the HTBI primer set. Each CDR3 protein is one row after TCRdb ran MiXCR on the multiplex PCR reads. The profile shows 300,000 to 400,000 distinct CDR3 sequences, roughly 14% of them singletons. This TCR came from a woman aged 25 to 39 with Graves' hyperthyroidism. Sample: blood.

The CDR3: CATASPSVWGLGTEAFF. As DNA, the CDR3 is TGTGCCACGGCCTCGCCTTCTGTTTGGGGGCTGGGCACTGAAGCTTTCTTT. The chain is built from TRBV5-4 and TRBJ1-1; possible D gene TRBD1, 6 bases. The V gene lost 9 bases and the J gene lost 4 bases, with 28 bases spanning the gap. The germline gives CDR1 SGHNT, CDR2 YYREEE (reference sequence). The CDR3 is 17 amino acids.